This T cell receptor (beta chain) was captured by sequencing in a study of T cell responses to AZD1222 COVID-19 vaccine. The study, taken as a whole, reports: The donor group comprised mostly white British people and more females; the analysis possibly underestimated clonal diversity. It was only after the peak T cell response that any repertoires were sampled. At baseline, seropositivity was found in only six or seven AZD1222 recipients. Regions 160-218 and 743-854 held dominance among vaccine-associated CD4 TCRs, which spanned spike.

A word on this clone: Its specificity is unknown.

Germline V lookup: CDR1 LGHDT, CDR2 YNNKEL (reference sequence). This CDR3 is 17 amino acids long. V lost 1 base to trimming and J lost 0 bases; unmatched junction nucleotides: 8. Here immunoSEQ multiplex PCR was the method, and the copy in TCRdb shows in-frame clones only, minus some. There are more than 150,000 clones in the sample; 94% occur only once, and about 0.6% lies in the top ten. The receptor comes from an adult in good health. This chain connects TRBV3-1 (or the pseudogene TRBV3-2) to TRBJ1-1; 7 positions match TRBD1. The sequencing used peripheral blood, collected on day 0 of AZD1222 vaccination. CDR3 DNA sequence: TGTGCCAGCAGCCAAGTTATCGGGAGGGGGCTGAACACTGAAGCTTTCTTT. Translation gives CASSQVIGRGLNTEAFF.